This T cell receptor beta chain is drawn from a study of blood T cell repertoires in COVID-19. On the study more broadly: The analysed material was cDNA or gDNA that came from T cells, B-cell-depleted T cells, or PBMCs.

This CDR3 is 18 amino acids long. V gave up 2 bases and J gave up 4 bases, with 20 bases separating them. The germline CDR1 and CDR2 sequences are KGHDR and SFDVKD. As handled by the study authors: Estimation of nucleated cell counts relied on the amplification of reference gene primers. Measured with immunoSEQ multiplex PCR; TCRdb has only the in-frame clones, and not every one. V and J calls and clone size follow that table, whereas D and trimming were derived from the DNA. Of roughly 92,000 clones in the sample, about nine tenths were seen once. The TCR was taken from a man between 50 and 59 years old with acute or convalescent COVID-19. What was sequenced was peripheral blood. This chain links TRBV24-1 with TRBJ2-1; no definite D call. CDR3 amino acids: CATSDSHLTSTTYNEQFF. The CDR3 DNA sequence: TGTGCCACCAGTGATTCGCACTTGACATCTACCACGTACAATGAGCAGTTCTTC.